This T cell receptor (beta chain) is from a study of tumor and adjacent non-tumor tissue in lung cancer. Study overall: Samples averaged roughly 4.3 million productive TCRbeta reads each. Study-wide findings and caveats: In normal lung, the top 100 clones were significantly more dominant than in tumor.

There are 15 residues in the CDR3. CDR1 and CDR2 from the germline V gene are SGHAT and FQDESV (reference sequence). Three rounds of nested PCR, following a modified ARM-PCR protocol, produced the TCRbeta library. TCRdb passed the multiplex PCR reads through MiXCR, listing each CDR3 protein once. Among 84,000 or so distinct CDR3 sequences listed, 61% were seen once. Concerning this clonotype itself: Its antigen is undetermined. An end of the junction differs from the germline gene, which may be a read error.

RNA was extracted from bulk tissue without any cell sorting. Donors were chemotherapy-naive, newly diagnosed lung cancer surgical patients in China, August–late 2014. The source material was lung tumor tissue. The TCR comes from a man in his 70s with non-small cell lung cancer. The rearrangement joins TRBV11-1 to TRBJ2-2; TRBD1 or TRBD2 may be the D gene (6 bases each). CDR3 protein: CARSPGDAGGGELFF. CDR3 nucleotides: TGTGCCCGCAGCCCGGGGGATGCCGGGGGCGGGGAACTATTTTTT.